The 22 T cell receptor beta chains reported below all come from one sample, sequenced in a study of PD-1 blockade in classical Hodgkin lymphoma. Repertoires were generated with immunoSEQ multiplex PCR, while TCRdb's copy carries only in-frame clones and drops some. The table includes nearly 100,000 clones, over 70% detected once. Each of the patients experienced relapse following autologous stem cell transplantation, and their brentuximab vedotin exposure differed. The material was peripheral blood mononuclear cells (PBMCs), obtained at baseline. These receptor sequences come from a human donor with classical Hodgkin lymphoma.

The rearrangement uses TRBV19 and TRBJ1-5; 7 nucleotides match TRBD1. The CDR3 is 16 amino acids. Germline lookup yields CDR1 LNHDA and CDR2 SQIVND (reference sequence). Unmatched junction bases numbered 13, after V lost 7 bases and J lost 4 bases. CDR3 bases: TGTGCCAGTATGGGGACAGCCGGCCCGGTTAATCAGCCCCAGCATTTT. It is translated as CASMGTAGPVNQPQHF.

V and J are TRBV9 and TRBJ2-3; D unclear. V was cut by 4 bases and J by 3 bases, with 18 bases left in between. From germline, CDR1 is SGDLS and CDR2 YYNGEE. The CDR3 has 16 amino acids. CDR3 sequence (DNA): TGTGCCAGCAGCCCCCAGCAGGCCCTGAAAACAGATACGCAGTATTTT. Protein product: CASSPQQALKTDTQYF.

This clone has a single count. The chain joins TRBV7-2 to TRBJ2-5; 9 nucleotides line up with TRBD2. This CDR3 region has 17 residues. V lost 3 bases to trimming and J lost 4 bases; unmatched junction nucleotides: 12. Germline V lookup: CDR1 SGHTA, CDR2 FQGNSA. The CDR3, as DNA: TGTGCCAGCAGCTTTTGGCCAGCGGGAGGTACGGGAGAGACCCAGTACTTC. Translation: CASSFWPAGGTGETQYF.

The chain recombines TRBV6-5 with TRBJ1-5; 9 bases map to TRBD1. The CDR3 loop spans 14 amino acids. Germline trimming cut 5 bases from V and 6 bases from J; bases unmatched to any gene: 5. CDR1 is MNHEY and CDR2 is SVGAGI in the germline V gene. CDR3 coding DNA: TGTGCCAGCAGTCCGGGACAGGGAGTTCAGCCCCAGCATTTT. Protein product: CASSPGQGVQPQHF.

In this sample, this clone turned up a few times. The chain is built from TRBV27 and TRBJ1-1, with D unclear. The V end lost 5 bases, the J end lost 4 bases, and 17 bases lay between the germline ends. This CDR3 is built from 15 residues. Germline CDR1 reads MNHEY; CDR2 reads SMNVEV (reference sequence). CDR3 sequence: CASSGRALRRTEAFF. The CDR3 region has the DNA TGTGCCAGCAGTGGCCGGGCCCTAAGGCGCACTGAAGCTTTCTTT.

This clone showed up just a few times. The rearrangement links TRBV30 to TRBJ2-7; perhaps TRBD2 as D (5 bases). The CDR3 spans 15 residues. The V end was cut by 2 bases, the J end by 3 bases, with 17 bases between. CDR1 and CDR2 from the germline V gene are GTSNPN and SVGIG (reference sequence). The CDR3 loop is CAWSIGTPGLYEQYF. Written as DNA, the CDR3 is TGTGCCTGGAGTATAGGCACACCCGGACTCTACGAGCAGTACTTC.

J is TRBJ2-7 and V is TRBV4-1; no clear D. The CDR3 runs 13 residues. The germline gives CDR1 MGHRA, CDR2 YSYEKL. Trimming shortened V by 1 base and J by 2 bases, and 6 bases separated the two germline ends. For the CDR3, the DNA is TGCGCCAGCAGCCAAGCGCAAGCCTACGAGCAGTACTTC. As protein: CASSQAQAYEQYF.

This clone was detected only once. At the DNA level, this CDR3 is encoded by other sequences in the same sample as well. V gene TRBV5-1 combines with J gene TRBJ2-7; tentatively, D is TRBD1 or TRBD2 (5 bases each). Germline V CDR1 and CDR2: SGHRS, YFSETQ. This CDR3 comprises 15 residues. The V end lost 4 bases, the J end lost 3 bases, and 17 bases lay between the germline ends. The CDR3 spells CASSNPSGPSYEQYF. The CDR3 DNA reads TGCGCCAGCAGCAACCCTTCGGGACCTAGCTACGAGCAGTACTTC.

Written as DNA, the CDR3 is TGCGCCAGCAGCTTGGGACTAGCCACGGGAGATCCCAATGAGCAGTTCTTC. This codes for CASSLGLATGDPNEQFF. This chain uses TRBV5-1 with TRBJ2-1; 7 bases match TRBD2. There are 17 residues in the CDR3. The V gene's germline CDR1 is SGHRS and CDR2 YFSETQ. The V gene end was trimmed by 0 bases and the J gene end by 6 bases; junction bases not matched to a gene: 12.

The rearrangement joins TRBV11-2 to TRBJ2-7; a weak D match, TRBD2 (5 bases). From germline, CDR1 is SGHAT and CDR2 FQNNGV. Trimming stripped 1 base from V and 4 bases from J, with 14 bases between. The CDR3 length is 15 residues. CDR3 residues: CASSLVWGEDYEQYF. The CDR3 DNA is TGTGCCAGCAGCTTAGTATGGGGAGAGGATTACGAGCAGTACTTC.

The V call is TRBV7-2, the J call TRBJ2-7; D perhaps matches TRBD2 (5 bases). This CDR3 has 12 residues. The V gene lost 7 bases and the J gene lost 4 bases, with 11 bases spanning the gap. Germline CDR1 SGHTA, CDR2 FQGNSA. The CDR3 spells CASTLGGYEQYF. The CDR3 nucleotides read TGTGCCAGCACCCTCGGCGGGTACGAGCAGTACTTC.

As concerns this clone: A far larger clone is a single base away, which makes a read error likely. The V gene is TRBV5-4, the J gene TRBJ2-7; the D gene is possibly TRBD2 (5 bases). CDR3 length equals 12 residues. Trimming took off 4 bases at V and 4 bases at J, with 9 bases between the two ends. CDR1 is SGHNT, CDR2 YYREEE, per germline (reference sequence). Written as DNA, the CDR3 is TGTGCCAGCAGCGCGGAGGAGTACGAGCAGTACTTC. Translation gives CASSAEEYEQYF. Variable domain in full (rest from reference TRBV5-4 and TRBJ2-7): ETGVTQSPTHLIKTRGQQVTLRCSSQSGHNTVSWYQQALGQGPQFIFQYYREEENGRGNFPPRFSGLQFPNYSSELNVNALELDDSALYLCASSAEEYEQYFGPGTRLTVT.

The gene calls are TRBV5-1 and TRBJ1-3; D may be TRBD1 (5 bases). CDR3 length equals 14 residues. Germline V gives CDR1 SGHRS, CDR2 YFSETQ. Between the trimmed V and J ends, which lost 3 bases and 4 bases, there was a span of 11 bases. The CDR3 coding sequence is TGCGCCAGCAGCTATGACAGCATGGGAAACACCATATATTTT. This gives the protein CASSYDSMGNTIYF.

This sequence joins TRBV18 and TRBJ2-7; no clear D. V was pared by 6 bases and J by 3 bases, with 9 bases between. Germline values: CDR1 KGHSH, CDR2 LQKENI. The CDR3 loop spans 12 amino acids. Here the CDR3 reads CASSTLDYEQYF. In DNA form, the CDR3 reads TGTGCCAGCTCGACCCTGGACTACGAGCAGTACTTC.

This chain links TRBV12-1 with TRBJ1-1; the table names TRBD1, a call not compared with the DNA. TRBV12-1 is assigned pseudogene status. The CDR3 spans 16 residues. The CDR3: CASSFQGPLWDTEAFF. Written as DNA, the CDR3 is TGTGCCAGCAGCTTCCAGGGGCCCCTATGGGACACTGAAGCTTTCTTT.

A single count supports this clone. This chain connects TRBV6-5 to TRBJ2-7, with D uncertain. V gave up 0 bases and J gave up 4 bases, with 13 bases separating them. The CDR3 is 15 amino acids. Germline loops: CDR1 MNHEY, CDR2 SVGAGI. The CDR3 loop is CASSYSVLGSYEQYF. The CDR3 DNA follows: TGTGCCAGCAGTTACTCGGTTTTGGGGTCTTACGAGCAGTACTTC.

The V and J genes are TRBV7-2 and TRBJ2-2; D is undetermined. Trimming pared 1 base from V and 6 bases from J, leaving 9 bases between. This CDR3 spans 14 amino acids. In germline, CDR1 is SGHTA, CDR2 FQGNSA. The CDR3 sequence is CASSLVVRSGELFF. DNA for the CDR3: TGTGCCAGCAGCTTAGTTGTCCGGTCCGGGGAGCTGTTTTTT.

This clone was observed a single time. V is TRBV19 and J is TRBJ2-1; D might be TRBD1 (6 bases). The CDR3 sequence is 12 residues long. V lost 5 bases and J lost 9, with 11 bases in between. The germline V gene has CDR1 LNHDA and CDR2 SQIVND (reference sequence). CDR3 sequence reads: CASSYNRAEQFF. The CDR3 nucleotides are TGTGCCAGTAGTTACAACAGGGCTGAGCAGTTCTTC.

The gene calls are TRBV29-1 and TRBJ2-1; D not certain. With 2 bases removed from V and 0 bases from J, the gap between germline ends came to 11 bases. CDR3 length equals 15 residues. Germline CDR1 and CDR2: SQVTM and ANQGSEA. The CDR3 here is CSVEPDRPSYNEQFF. The DNA for the CDR3 is TGCAGCGTTGAACCGGATCGACCCTCCTACAATGAGCAGTTCTTC.

This chain uses TRBV7-2 with TRBJ1-1, with a weak D call TRBD1 (5 bases). The V and J ends lost 1 base and 8 bases respectively, with 17 bases between them. CDR1 is SGHTA and CDR2 is FQGNSA in the germline V gene. This CDR3 contains 15 residues. The DNA of the CDR3 is TGTGCCAGCAGCTTAGGGGTGGGGACTCCCACGGAAGCTTTCTTT. It yields the protein CASSLGVGTPTEAFF.

This chain joins TRBV5-4 and TRBJ2-2; unclear D gene. The germline gives CDR1 SGHNT, CDR2 YYREEE (reference sequence). The CDR3 is made up of 14 amino acids. V was trimmed by 0 bases and J by 1 base, leaving 4 bases between them. The CDR3 sequence: CASSLGGNTGELFF. Written as DNA, the CDR3 is TGTGCCAGCAGCTTGGGGGGGAACACCGGGGAGCTGTTTTTT.

This sequence joins TRBV2 and TRBJ2-1; 12 bases agree with TRBD2. V lost 8 bases, J lost 4 bases, and 3 bases stayed unmatched. Germline lookup yields CDR1 SNHLY and CDR2 FYNNEI. The CDR3 sequence is 14 residues long. Here the CDR3 DNA reads TGTGCCAGCGCCGGACTAGCGGGGTACAATGAGCAGTTCTTC. It specifies CASAGLAGYNEQFF.